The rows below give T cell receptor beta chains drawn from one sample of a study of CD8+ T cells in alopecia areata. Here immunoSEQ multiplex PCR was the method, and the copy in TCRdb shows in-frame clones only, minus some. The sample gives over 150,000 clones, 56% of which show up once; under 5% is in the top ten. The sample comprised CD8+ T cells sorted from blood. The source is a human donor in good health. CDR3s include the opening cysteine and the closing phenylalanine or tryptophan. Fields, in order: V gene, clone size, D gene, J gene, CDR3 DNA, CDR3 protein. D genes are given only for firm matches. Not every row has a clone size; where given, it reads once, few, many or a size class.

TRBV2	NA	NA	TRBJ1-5	TGTGCCAGCAGTGAAGGGGGGAATCAGCCCCAGCATTTT	CASSEGGNQPQHF
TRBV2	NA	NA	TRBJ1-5	TGTGCCAGCAGTGAGGGCGATAGCAATCAGCCCCAGCATTTT	CASSEGDSNQPQHF
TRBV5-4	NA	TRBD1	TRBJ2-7	TGTGCCAGCAGCTGGGACAGGGGGTTTGACGAGCAGTACTTC	CASSWDRGFDEQYF
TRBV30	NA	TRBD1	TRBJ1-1	TGTGCCTGGAGTGCGGGGACAGGGAGTACTGAAGCTTTCTTT	CAWSAGTGSTEAFF
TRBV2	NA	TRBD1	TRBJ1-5	TGTGCCAGCAGTTCCCTACAGGGGGCGGGTCAGCCCCAGCATTTT	CASSSLQGAGQPQHF
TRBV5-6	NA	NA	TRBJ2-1	TGTGCCAGCAGCTTGTTGGACAATGAGCAGTTCTTC	CASSLLDNEQFF
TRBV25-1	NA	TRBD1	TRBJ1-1	TGTGCCAGCAGTATAGGAACAGGGGGGGGAACTGAAGCTTTCTTT	CASSIGTGGGTEAFF
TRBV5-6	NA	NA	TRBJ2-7	TGTGCCAGCAGCCACGACACTGCCGAGCAGTACTTC	CASSHDTAEQYF
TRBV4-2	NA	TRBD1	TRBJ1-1	TGTGCCAGCAGCCGGGGACAGTCGAACACTGAAGCTTTCTTT	CASSRGQSNTEAFF
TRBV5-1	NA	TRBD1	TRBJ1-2	TGCGCCAGCAGCTTGTCCCCTACAGGGGATGGGCTTCTGGGCTACACCTTC	CASSLSPTGDGLLGYTF
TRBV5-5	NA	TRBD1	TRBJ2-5	TGTGCCAGCAGCGTCCCAGGGGGAAAAGAGACCCAGTACTTC	CASSVPGGKETQYF
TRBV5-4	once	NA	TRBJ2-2	TGTGCCAGCAGCTTGTTCGTGGGGGCGAACACCGGGGAGCTGTTTTTT	CASSLFVGANTGELFF
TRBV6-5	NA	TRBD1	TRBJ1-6	TGTGCCAGCAGTATGGGACAGGGGGGTAATTCACCCCTCCACTTT	CASSMGQGGNSPLHF